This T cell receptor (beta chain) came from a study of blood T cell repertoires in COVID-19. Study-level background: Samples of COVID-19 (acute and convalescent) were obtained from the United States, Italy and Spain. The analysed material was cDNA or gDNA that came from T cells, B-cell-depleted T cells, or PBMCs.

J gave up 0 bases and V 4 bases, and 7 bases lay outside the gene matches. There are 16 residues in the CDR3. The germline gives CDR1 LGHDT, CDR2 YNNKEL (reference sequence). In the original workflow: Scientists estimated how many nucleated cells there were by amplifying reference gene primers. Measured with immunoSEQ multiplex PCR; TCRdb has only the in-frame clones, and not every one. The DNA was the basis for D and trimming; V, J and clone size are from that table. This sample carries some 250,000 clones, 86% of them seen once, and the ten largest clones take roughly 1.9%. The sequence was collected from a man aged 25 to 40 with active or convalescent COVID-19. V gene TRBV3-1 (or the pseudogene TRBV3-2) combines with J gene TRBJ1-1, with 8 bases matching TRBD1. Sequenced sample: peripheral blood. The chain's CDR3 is CASSPRGLPMNTEAFF. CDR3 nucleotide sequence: TGTGCCAGCAGCCCCAGGGGGCTGCCCATGAACACTGAAGCTTTCTTT.